This entry is about one T cell receptor (beta chain). These data are taken from a study of blood T cell repertoires in COVID-19. Study background: Italy, Spain and the United States were the sources of the convalescent and acute COVID-19 samples. PBMCs, B-cell-depleted T cells, or T cells provided the cDNA or gDNA that made up the material.

Profiled with immunoSEQ multiplex PCR; TCRdb holds only in-frame clones, not every one. The sample carries 250,000 to 300,000 clones, 65% to 90% recorded once. This CDR3 region has 18 residues. Trimming cost V 2 bases and J 5 bases; bases outside gene matches: 14. Germline-derived CDR1 and CDR2 are SGHDT and YYEEEE. The sample was peripheral blood. This sequence joins TRBV5-6 and TRBJ2-5, with 11 bases matching TRBD2. The TCR sequence derives from a woman in her 70s with COVID-19, enrolled during active disease. CDR3 sequence (DNA): TGTGCCAGCAGCTTTAAGGTGTTTAGCGGGGGGGCCGAGGAGACCCAGTACTTC. Translation gives CASSFKVFSGGAEETQYF.